A single sample is the source of the 32 T cell receptor beta chains below, sequenced in a study of blood T cell repertoires in COVID-19 (dated by TCRdb to the early 2020s). Library method: the immunoSEQ multiplex PCR assay. TCRdb mirrors the immuneACCESS table, restricted to in-frame sequences. Some clones are absent from its copies; in checked studies, under half trace to an unresolved V gene, and the reason for the others is unknown. In this sample the table shows nearly 350,000 clones, around nine tenths of which occur a single time. The ten largest clones add up to about 7.3% of the sample. Sequencing was carried out using peripheral blood. These TCRs come from a woman in her seventies with COVID-19, enrolled during active disease.

The chain uses TRBV5-1 and TRBJ2-5; D unclear. Germline V gives CDR1 SGHRS, CDR2 YFSETQ. Trimming left V 0 bases short and J 5 bases short, with 11 bases between. The CDR3 consists of 14 residues. Here the CDR3 reads CASSLASVRETQYF. For the CDR3, the DNA is TGCGCCAGCAGCTTGGCGTCGGTGAGGGAGACCCAGTACTTC.

This clone has a single count. The rearrangement links TRBV28 to TRBJ1-4; 10 nucleotides agree with TRBD1. The V gene's germline CDR1 is MDHEN and CDR2 SYDVKM. After removal of 3 bases from V and 7 bases from J, the junction contained 5 bases not matched to a gene. The CDR3 covers 15 residues. Here the CDR3 reads CASSFSGTGAEKLFF. For the CDR3, the DNA is TGTGCCAGCAGTTTTTCCGGGACAGGGGCTGAAAAACTGTTTTTT.

J is TRBJ2-1 and V is TRBV5-5, with D tentatively TRBD2 (6 bases). V lost 3 bases, J lost 6 bases, and 13 bases lay in between. The length of the CDR3 is 14 residues. Germline V lookup: CDR1 SGHKS, CDR2 YYEKEE (reference sequence). The CDR3 DNA reads TGTGCCAGCAGCTCGCAAACTAGCCGCAATGAGCAGTTCTTC. Residues: CASSSQTSRNEQFF.

This clone has only one observation. This sequence joins TRBV5-5 and TRBJ2-1; 7 bases line up with TRBD2. The germline gives CDR1 SGHKS, CDR2 YYEKEE (reference sequence). The CDR3 consists of 16 residues. V lost 4 bases to trimming and J lost 9 bases; unmatched junction nucleotides: 16. CDR3 loop: CASSPIGLVHMSEQFF. The CDR3 DNA reads as TGTGCCAGCAGCCCCATCGGACTAGTGCATATGAGTGAGCAGTTCTTC.

This chain uses TRBV29-1 with TRBJ1-2, with 10 bases lining up with TRBD1. The V and J ends lost 6 bases and 10 bases, in that order; junction bases with no gene match: 5. This CDR3 is built from 11 residues. Germline values: CDR1 SQVTM, CDR2 ANQGSEA. CDR3 sequence reads: CSVPGQGTYTF. CDR3 bases: TGCAGCGTCCCGGGACAGGGGACCTACACCTTC.

The V call is TRBV10-1, the J call TRBJ1-2, with 8 bases identical to TRBD1. This CDR3 has 13 residues. From germline, CDR1 is WNHNN and CDR2 SYGVQD (reference sequence). Trimming removed 6 bases from V and 4 bases from J; junction bases left unmatched: 4. CDR3 in DNA: TGCGCCAGCAGCTACGGGACAGGCTATGGCTACACCTTC. Translating gives CASSYGTGYGYTF.

A note on this clone: Other DNA variants within this sample encode the same CDR3. V gene TRBV7-2 combines with J gene TRBJ2-1, with TRBD2 matching 7 bases. V lost 4 bases and J lost 4; bases outside the gene matches: 7. The V gene's germline CDR1 is SGHTA and CDR2 FQGNSA. The CDR3 spans 15 residues. CDR3 sequence (DNA): TGTGCCAGCAGCTCCCTCGCGGGGGTTTACAATGAGCAGTTCTTC. Translating gives CASSSLAGVYNEQFF. The full variable domain, rest sourced from reference TRBV7-2 and TRBJ2-1, is GAGVSQSPSNKVTEKGKDVELRCDPISGHTALYWYRQSLGQGLEFLIYFQGNSAPDKSGLPSDRFSAERTGGSVSTLTIQRTQQEDSAVYLCASSSLAGVYNEQFFGPGTRLTVL.

V gene TRBV27 combines with J gene TRBJ1-2, with D possibly being TRBD1 (5 bases). Trimming cost V 7 bases and J 2 bases, with 5 bases left between them. The CDR3 loop spans 11 amino acids. The germline V gene encodes CDR1 MNHEY and CDR2 SMNVEV (reference sequence). The DNA of the CDR3 is TGTGCCAGCAAGGGGAACTATGGCTACACCTTC. This sequence encodes CASKGNYGYTF.

V and J are TRBV24-1 and TRBJ1-5, with D tentatively TRBD1 (6 bases). The CDR3 runs 16 residues. Trimming left V 3 bases short and J 2 bases short, with 13 bases between. Looked up from germline, CDR1 is KGHDR and CDR2 is SFDVKD. CDR3 residues: CATSDRTAGGNQPQHF. The CDR3 nucleotides are TGTGCCACCAGTGATAGGACAGCCGGGGGCAATCAGCCCCAGCATTTT.

V and J are TRBV7-9 and TRBJ2-5; TRBD2 agrees at 14 bases. This CDR3 region has 15 residues. V was pared by 4 bases and J by 5 bases, with 3 bases of the junction left unmatched. Germline V gives CDR1 SEHNR, CDR2 FQNEAQ (reference sequence). The CDR3 region is CASSSTSGGAETQYF. CDR3 in DNA: TGTGCCAGCAGCTCGACTAGCGGGGGGGCCGAGACCCAGTACTTC.

The rearrangement uses TRBV4-3 and TRBJ1-2, with a tentative D call TRBD1 (6 bases). V was cut by 1 base and J by 4 bases, with 16 bases left in between. The CDR3 is made up of 16 amino acids. The germline V gene has CDR1 LGHNA and CDR2 YSLEER. CDR3 nucleotides: TGCGCCAGCAGCCAAGCATTCGGCAGGGGAAGCTATGGCTACACCTTC. It encodes CASSQAFGRGSYGYTF.

The rearrangement uses TRBV18 and TRBJ1-4, with TRBD1 matching over 7 bases. With V trimmed by 6 bases and J by 3 bases, 7 bases remained unmatched. CDR3 length: 15 amino acids. The germline V gene has CDR1 KGHSH and CDR2 LQKENI. This CDR3 reads CASSLVGQSNEKLFF. The CDR3 DNA reads TGTGCCAGCTCTCTTGTGGGACAGTCTAATGAAAAACTGTTTTTT. The whole variable domain, filled in from reference TRBV18 and TRBJ1-4, reads NAGVMQNPRHLVRRRGQEARLRCSPMKGHSHVYWYRQLPEEGLKFMVYLQKENIIDESGMPKERFSAEFPKEGPSILRIQQVVRGDSAAYFCASSLVGQSNEKLFFGSGTQLSVL.

The genes are TRBV4-1 and TRBJ2-6; the match to TRBD1 covers 7 bases. CDR1 and CDR2 (germline): MGHRA, YSYEKL. The CDR3 is 17 amino acids. The V and J ends lost 1 base and 1 base, in that order; junction bases with no gene match: 4. The CDR3 DNA follows: TGCGCCAGCAGCCAAGTACAGGGGACGTCTGGGGCCAACGTCCTGACTTTC. It translates to CASSQVQGTSGANVLTF.

V is TRBV28 and J is TRBJ1-1; perhaps TRBD1 as D (6 bases). The germline V and J ends were trimmed by 7 bases and 4 bases, with 13 bases remaining between them. The germline CDR1 and CDR2 sequences are MDHEN and SYDVKM. CDR3 length: 13 residues. The CDR3 reads CASIFQGTTEAFF. As DNA, the CDR3 is TGTGCCAGCATCTTCCAGGGGACCACTGAAGCTTTCTTT. Using reference TRBV28 and TRBJ1-1 for the parts outside the CDR3, the full variable domain is DVKVTQSSRYLVKRTGEKVFLECVQDMDHENMFWYRQDPGLGLRLIYFSYDVKMKEKGDIPEGYSVSREKKERFSLILESASTNQTSMYLCASIFQGTTEAFFGQGTRLTVV.

V is TRBV10-3 and J is TRBJ1-1; TRBD1 is a possible D gene (6 bases). Germline CDR1 and CDR2: ENHRY and SYGVKD. The V and J ends lost 10 bases and 2 bases respectively, with 14 bases between them. This CDR3 is built from 13 residues. CDR3 amino acids: CANKDSLNTEAFF. CDR3 DNA: TGTGCCAATAAGGACAGCCTTAACACTGAAGCTTTCTTT.

This clone occurred once. The CDR3 loop reads CASSLFSGFETQYF. The CDR3 DNA reads TGTGCCAGCAGTTTATTTTCAGGGTTCGAGACCCAGTACTTC. This chain links TRBV28 with TRBJ2-5; perhaps TRBD1 as D (5 bases). Per germline, CDR1 MDHEN and CDR2 SYDVKM. This CDR3 is built from 14 residues. Trimming removed 1 base at V and 5 bases at J, with 11 bases between. Using reference TRBV28 and TRBJ2-5 for the parts outside the CDR3, the full variable domain is DVKVTQSSRYLVKRTGEKVFLECVQDMDHENMFWYRQDPGLGLRLIYFSYDVKMKEKGDIPEGYSVSREKKERFSLILESASTNQTSMYLCASSLFSGFETQYFGPGTRLLVL.

The rearrangement joins TRBV30 to TRBJ2-7; TRBD1 might be the D (5 bases). V dropped 0 bases and J dropped 6 bases, with 15 bases sitting between them. Germline CDR1 reads GTSNPN; CDR2 reads SVGIG (reference sequence). The CDR3 is made up of 14 amino acids. In DNA, the CDR3 is TGTGCCTGGAGTGTAACCCGACAGCACTCCGAGCAGTACTTC. Amino acid sequence: CAWSVTRQHSEQYF.

CDR3: CASSLQGAPDTQYF. The CDR3 nucleotides are TGTGCCAGCAGTCTACAGGGGGCACCAGATACGCAGTATTTT. The rearrangement links TRBV28 to TRBJ2-3; 9 positions agree with TRBD1. J lost 4 bases, V lost 5 bases, and 4 bases had no gene match. CDR1 is MDHEN, CDR2 SYDVKM, per germline. This CDR3 comprises 14 residues.

The rearrangement links TRBV25-1 to TRBJ2-3; maybe TRBD2 (5 bases). Trimming took off 8 bases at V and 4 bases at J, with 22 bases between the two ends. The CDR3 has 16 amino acids. In germline, CDR1 is MGHDK, CDR2 SYGVNS. The DNA for the CDR3 is TGTGCCAGCTCCCCCATTGGGCTAGCCGTGGCAGATACGCAGTATTTT. It codes for CASSPIGLAVADTQYF.

The chain joins TRBV3-1 (or the pseudogene TRBV3-2) to TRBJ1-6; perhaps TRBD1 as D (6 bases). V was cut by 2 bases and J by 10 bases, with 15 bases left in between. CDR1 LGHDT and CDR2 YNNKEL come from the germline V gene (reference sequence). This CDR3 spans 15 amino acids. Here the CDR3 reads CASSQSGQFGSPLHF. The CDR3 region has the DNA TGTGCCAGCAGCCAATCCGGACAGTTCGGGTCACCCCTCCACTTT.

The chain is built from TRBV6-6 and TRBJ1-5, with D maybe TRBD1 (5 bases). The CDR3 has 15 residues. The germline V and J ends were trimmed by 0 bases and 3 bases, with 9 bases remaining between them. Germline V gives CDR1 MNHNY, CDR2 SVGAGI (reference sequence). The CDR3 region is CASSYSAGDNQPQHF. CDR3 nucleotide sequence: TGTGCCAGCAGTTACTCAGCGGGGGACAATCAGCCCCAGCATTTT.

This clone was counted once. J is TRBJ2-7 and V is TRBV11-3, with TRBD1 as a possible D gene (5 bases). Germline V CDR1 and CDR2: SGHNT, YENEEA. V lost 3 bases and J lost 7, with 13 bases in between. The length of the CDR3 is 13 residues. CDR3 sequence: CASSLGTGREQYF. CDR3 nucleotides: TGTGCCAGCAGCTTGGGAACAGGTAGAGAGCAGTACTTC.

Here the CDR3 reads CASSESLSGDRGRGAYGYTF. The CDR3 region has the DNA TGTGCCAGCAGTGAGAGTCTGAGCGGGGACAGGGGGCGCGGGGCCTATGGCTACACCTTC. The chain links TRBV6-1 to TRBJ1-2; 12 bases align to TRBD1. CDR3 size: 20 residues. CDR1 and CDR2 from the germline V gene are MNHNS and SASEGT. The junction had 18 bases not matched to a gene; V was cut back by 3 bases and J by 4 bases.

The chain couples TRBV30 to TRBJ2-6, with 7 bases lining up with TRBD1. Germline lookup yields CDR1 GTSNPN and CDR2 SVGIG (reference sequence). The CDR3 consists of 15 residues. The ends lost 0 bases at V and 4 bases at J; junction bases unmatched: 3. The CDR3 DNA sequence: TGTGCCTGGAGTGTACTGGGACAGGGGGCCAACGTCCTGACTTTC. Its translation: CAWSVLGQGANVLTF.

The chain combines TRBV12-5 with TRBJ2-3; 13 nucleotides line up with TRBD2. Germline V gene lookup returns CDR1 LGHNT and CDR2 FRNRAP. CDR3 length: 16 residues. Germline trimming cut 1 base from V and 6 bases from J; bases unmatched to any gene: 4. The CDR3 DNA reads TGTGCTAGTGGTTTGGGGACGGGACTAGCGGGGGATACGCAGTATTTT. This codes for CASGLGTGLAGDTQYF.

The rearrangement links TRBV19 to TRBJ2-4; TRBD2 agrees at 8 bases. There are 18 residues in the CDR3. Germline CDR1 is LNHDA and CDR2 is SQIVND (reference sequence). V was clipped by 3 bases and J by 0 bases; unmatched bases: 10. CDR3 coding DNA: TGTGCCAGTAGTATCCAACCGGGGGGGGCGGAAGCCAAAAACATTCAGTACTTC. This gives the protein CASSIQPGGAEAKNIQYF.

The chain uses TRBV5-6 and TRBJ1-2; 10 bases align to TRBD1. CDR3 length: 13 residues. After removal of 4 bases from V and 8 bases from J, the junction contained 5 bases not matched to a gene. CDR1 and CDR2 from the germline V gene are SGHDT and YYEEEE. For the CDR3, the DNA is TGTGCCAGCAGCCTGACAGGGGGCGAAGGCTACACCTTC. It yields the protein CASSLTGGEGYTF.

The genes are TRBV19 and TRBJ2-3, with 7 bases identical to TRBD1. This CDR3 spans 14 amino acids. The junction had 3 bases not matched to a gene; V was cut back by 4 bases and J by 2 bases. Per germline, CDR1 LNHDA and CDR2 SQIVND (reference sequence). DNA of the CDR3: TGTGCCAGTAGTACCGACAGGGTCACAGATACGCAGTATTTT. This translates into CASSTDRVTDTQYF.

This clone was seen more than once but under ten times. The rearrangement uses TRBV28 and TRBJ1-5, with D hard to call. The germline CDR1 and CDR2 sequences are MDHEN and SYDVKM. The CDR3 contains 10 residues. V lost 8 bases, J lost 9 bases, and 8 bases lay in between. The CDR3 nucleotides are TGTGCCAGCGGTCTCAGGCCCCAGCATTTT. Amino acid sequence: CASGLRPQHF.

V gene TRBV30 combines with J gene TRBJ1-1; unclear D gene. Per the germline V gene, CDR1 is GTSNPN and CDR2 is SVGIG (reference sequence). The CDR3 spans 15 residues. V was clipped by 3 bases and J by 5 bases, with 19 bases between them. The CDR3 nucleotides are TGTGCCTGGAGAGGCGAAGACAACCGTAGGACTGAAGCTTTCTTT. This codes for CAWRGEDNRRTEAFF.

J is TRBJ1-6 and V is TRBV6-5; D is unclear. The V and J ends lost 0 bases and 2 bases respectively, with 8 bases between them. The CDR3 covers 16 residues. From germline, CDR1 is MNHEY and CDR2 SVGAGI. CDR3 nucleotide sequence: TGTGCCAGCAGTTACTCTTTTAACACCTATAATTCACCCCTCCACTTT. It encodes CASSYSFNTYNSPLHF.

This chain links TRBV3-1 (or the pseudogene TRBV3-2) with TRBJ1-1, with a possible D match to TRBD1 (6 bases). The CDR3 covers 16 residues. Per the germline V gene, CDR1 is LGHDT and CDR2 is YNNKEL (reference sequence). Trimming cost V 4 bases and J 4 bases, with 19 bases left between them. The CDR3 region is CASSRGGLIEGTEAFF. DNA of the CDR3: TGTGCCAGCAGCCGCGGGGGGCTGATTGAGGGCACTGAAGCTTTCTTT.